This T cell receptor (beta chain) derives from a study of CD8 T cells in Susac syndrome. CDR3 length equals 18 residues. V was pared by 0 bases and J by 0 bases, with 19 bases between. The germline CDR1 and CDR2 sequences are DFQATT and SNEGSKA (reference sequence). With random hexamers, about 0.5 to 1 ug RNA was reverse transcribed. TCRdb independently ran MiXCR on the immunoSEQ multiplex PCR reads; one entry per CDR3 protein. The sample holds around 150,000 distinct CDR3 sequences; roughly 94% are singletons and the top ten take approximately 0.18%. The TCR was taken from a human donor with Susac syndrome. Sample: CD8+ T cells from PBMCs. This chain joins TRBV20-1 and TRBJ2-3; unclear D gene. The DNA for the CDR3 is TGCAGTGCTAGAGAAGAAAGTTGGGTGGGCCCTAGCACAGATACGCAGTATTTT. Translating gives CSAREESWVGPSTDTQYF.